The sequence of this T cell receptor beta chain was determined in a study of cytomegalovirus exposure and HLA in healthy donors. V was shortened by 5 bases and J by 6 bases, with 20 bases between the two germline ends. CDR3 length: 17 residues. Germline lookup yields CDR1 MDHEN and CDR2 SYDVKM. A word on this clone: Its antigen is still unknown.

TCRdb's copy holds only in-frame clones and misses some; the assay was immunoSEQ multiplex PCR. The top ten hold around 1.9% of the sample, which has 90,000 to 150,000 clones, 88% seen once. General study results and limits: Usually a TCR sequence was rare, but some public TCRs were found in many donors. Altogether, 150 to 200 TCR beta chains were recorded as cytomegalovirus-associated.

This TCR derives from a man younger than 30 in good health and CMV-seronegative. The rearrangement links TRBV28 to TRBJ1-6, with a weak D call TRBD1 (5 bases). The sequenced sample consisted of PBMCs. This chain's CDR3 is CASSPHGGTGGNSPLHF. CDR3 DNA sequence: TGTGCCAGCAGTCCGCATGGGGGGACTGGGGGTAATTCACCCCTCCACTTT.